This TCR beta chain came from a study of blood T cell repertoires in COVID-19. On the study more broadly: Specimens from acute and convalescent COVID-19 originated in the United States, Italy and Spain. Sample material is recorded as cDNA or gDNA derived from T cells, B-cell-depleted T cells, or PBMCs.

On this clone: Different DNA sequences within this sample yield the same CDR3.

Germline V gene lookup returns CDR1 SNHLY and CDR2 FYNNEI. Trimming took 4 bases from V and 6 from J; bases not matched to a gene: 6. The CDR3 covers 14 residues. Profiled with immunoSEQ multiplex PCR; TCRdb holds only in-frame clones, not every one. The top ten clones hold more than 0.95% of a sample with approximately 250,000 clones, around 89% of them seen once. This receptor was obtained from a woman aged 40 to 55 with acute COVID-19. The genes are TRBV2 and TRBJ1-5; 7 bases align to TRBD1. Sample: PBMCs or T cells enriched from blood (not recorded which). CDR3 protein: CASSVRGLGQPQHF. For the CDR3, the DNA is TGTGCCAGCAGTGTAAGGGGGCTGGGTCAGCCCCAGCATTTT. Full variable domain (missing parts from reference TRBV2 and TRBJ1-5): EPEVTQTPSHQVTQMGQEVILRCVPISNHLYFYWYRQILGQKVEFLVSFYNNEISEKSEIFDDQFSVERPDGSNFTLKIRSTKLEDSAMYFCASSVRGLGQPQHFGDGTRLSIL.